This TCR beta chain was profiled in a study of T cell repertoires in cytomegalovirus infection. The germline gives CDR1 KGHSH, CDR2 LQKENI. V lost 0 bases and J 1 base, leaving 9 bases between the germline ends. The CDR3 totals 15 residues. TCRdb itself ran the reads through MiXCR, one entry per CDR3 protein. The top ten hold 9.5% to 13% of the sample, which has 400,000 to 550,000 distinct CDR3 sequences, over 9% seen once. Study conclusions and caveats: Pooled public TCR beta family frequency picked out CMV carriers with the relevant HLA. The response measured ex vivo was dominated by TCR beta clonotypes (HLA-C-restricted and CMV-specific).

Worth noting for this clonotype: What it binds is unknown.

The rearrangement links TRBV18 to TRBJ1-2, with D unclear. Sequencing was carried out using PBMCs. This TCR was recovered from a human donor in good health (CMV status not recorded). Some clones in this sample may be carry-over from other donors' samples. CDR3: CASSPPSHINYGYTF. CDR3 nucleotides: TGTGCCAGCTCACCACCCTCACATATTAACTATGGCTACACCTTC. The full variable domain, completed using reference TRBV18 and TRBJ1-2, is NAGVMQNPRHLVRRRGQEARLRCSPMKGHSHVYWYRQLPEEGLKFMVYLQKENIIDESGMPKERFSAEFPKEGPSILRIQQVVRGDSAAYFCASSPPSHINYGYTFGSGTRLTVV.